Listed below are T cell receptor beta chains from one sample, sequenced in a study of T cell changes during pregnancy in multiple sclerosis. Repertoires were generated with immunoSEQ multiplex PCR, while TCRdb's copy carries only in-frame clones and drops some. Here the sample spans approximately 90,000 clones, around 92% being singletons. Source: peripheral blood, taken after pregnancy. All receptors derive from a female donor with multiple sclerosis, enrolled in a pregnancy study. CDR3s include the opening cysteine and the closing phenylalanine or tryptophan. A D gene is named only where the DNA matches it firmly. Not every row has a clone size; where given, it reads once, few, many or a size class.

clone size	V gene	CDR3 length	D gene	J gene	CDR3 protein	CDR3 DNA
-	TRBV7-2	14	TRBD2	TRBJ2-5	CASSSGTIGETQYF	TGTGCCAGCAGCTCAGGGACTATAGGGGAGACCCAGTACTTC
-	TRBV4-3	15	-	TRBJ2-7	CASSPFGGPSYEQYF	TGCGCCAGCAGCCCCTTCGGGGGGCCTTCCTACGAGCAGTACTTC
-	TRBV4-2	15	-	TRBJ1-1	CASSPRQNLNTEAFF	TGTGCCAGCAGCCCCAGACAGAACCTGAACACTGAAGCTTTCTTT
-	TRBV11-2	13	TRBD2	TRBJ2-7	CASSSGRAGEQYF	TGTGCCAGCAGTAGCGGGAGGGCGGGAGAGCAGTACTTC
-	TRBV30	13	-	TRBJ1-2	CAWSPGGEHGYTF	TGTGCCTGGAGTCCCGGGGGGGAGCATGGCTACACCTTC
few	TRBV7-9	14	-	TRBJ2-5	CASTVSGGSETQYF	TGTGCCAGCACCGTTAGTGGAGGGTCAGAGACCCAGTACTTC
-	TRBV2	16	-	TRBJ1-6	CASSYRSSSYNSPLHF	TGTGCCAGCAGTTACAGATCCAGCTCCTATAATTCACCCCTCCACTTT
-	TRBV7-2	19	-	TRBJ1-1	CASSPLPTGWNLMNTEAFF	TGTGCCAGCAGTCCTCTCCCGACAGGTTGGAACCTAATGAACACTGAAGCTTTCTTT
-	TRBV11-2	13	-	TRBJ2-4	CASSPNTKNIQYF	TGTGCCAGCAGCCCAAACACCAAAAACATTCAGTACTTC
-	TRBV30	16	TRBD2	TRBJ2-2	CAWSGDSGSGTGELFF	TGTGCCTGGAGTGGGGATAGCGGGAGTGGCACCGGGGAGCTGTTTTTT
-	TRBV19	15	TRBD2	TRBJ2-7	CASSSLAGPGYEQYF	TGTGCCAGTAGTAGTCTAGCGGGACCGGGCTACGAGCAGTACTTC
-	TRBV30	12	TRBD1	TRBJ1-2	CALTGFNYGYTF	TGTGCATTGACAGGGTTCAACTATGGCTACACCTTC
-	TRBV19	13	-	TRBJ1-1	CASSGQLNTEAFF	TGTGCCAGTAGCGGACAGTTGAACACTGAAGCTTTCTTT
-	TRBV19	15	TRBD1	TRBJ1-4	CASSPQGTGVLRLFF	TGTGCCAGTAGTCCCCAGGGGACAGGGGTATTAAGGCTGTTTTTT
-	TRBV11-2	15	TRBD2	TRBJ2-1	CASSSGLAGYNEQFF	TGTGCCAGCAGCTCGGGACTAGCCGGGTACAATGAGCAGTTCTTC
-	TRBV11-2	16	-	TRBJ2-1	CASSLDGASSYNEQFF	TGTGCCAGCAGCTTAGATGGGGCTAGCTCCTACAATGAGCAGTTCTTC
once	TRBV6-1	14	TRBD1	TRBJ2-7	CASSEVQGPYEQYF	TGTGCCAGCAGTGAAGTACAGGGGCCCTACGAGCAGTACTTC
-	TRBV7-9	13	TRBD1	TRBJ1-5	CASSGDRVQPQHF	TGTGCCAGCAGCGGGGACAGGGTTCAGCCCCAGCATTTT
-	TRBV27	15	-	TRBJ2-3	CASSSKLFPTNTQYF	TGTGCCAGCAGTTCTAAACTATTCCCGACGAATACGCAGTATTTT
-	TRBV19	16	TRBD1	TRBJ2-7	CASSDGQGSSSYEQYF	TGTGCCAGTAGCGACGGACAGGGCTCCAGCTCCTACGAGCAGTACTTC
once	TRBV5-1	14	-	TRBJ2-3	CASSQQGSTDTQYF	TGCGCCAGCAGCCAGCAGGGTAGCACAGATACGCAGTATTTT
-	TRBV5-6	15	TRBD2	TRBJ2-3	CASSSGLAGRDTQYF	TGTGCCAGCAGCTCTGGGCTAGCGGGGAGAGATACGCAGTATTTT
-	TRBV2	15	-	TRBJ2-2	CASSGVGGFTGELFF	TGTGCCAGCAGCGGAGTAGGAGGGTTCACCGGGGAGCTGTTTTTT
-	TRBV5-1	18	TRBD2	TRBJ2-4	CASSFSRGLAGRKNIQYF	TGCGCCAGCAGCTTCTCCAGGGGACTAGCGGGACGGAAAAACATTCAGTACTTC
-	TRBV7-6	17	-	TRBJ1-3	CASRAPPSYGTGNTIYF	TGTGCCAGCCGAGCCCCCCCGTCCTACGGTACGGGAAACACCATATATTTT
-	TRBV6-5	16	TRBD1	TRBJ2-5	CASSYSNRGLGETQYF	TGTGCCAGCAGTTACTCGAACAGGGGGCTAGGGGAGACCCAGTACTTC
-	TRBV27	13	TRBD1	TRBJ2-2	CASGRTGGGELFF	TGTGCCAGCGGCCGGACAGGGGGAGGGGAGCTGTTTTTT
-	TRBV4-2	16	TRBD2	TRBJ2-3	CASSKDSGGGSDTQYF	TGTGCCAGCAGCAAAGATAGCGGGGGGGGGTCGGATACGCAGTATTTT
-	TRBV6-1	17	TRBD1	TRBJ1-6	CASSEEGTGVPGTPLHF	TGTGCCAGCAGTGAGGAAGGGACAGGGGTACCAGGAACACCCCTCCACTTT
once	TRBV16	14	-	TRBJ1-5	CASSQSTGVQPQHF	TGTGCCAGCAGCCAATCTACGGGGGTTCAGCCCCAGCATTTT
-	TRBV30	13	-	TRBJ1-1	CAWSPFGQGEAFF	TGTGCCTGGAGTCCTTTTGGGCAGGGTGAAGCTTTCTTT
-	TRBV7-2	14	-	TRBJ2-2	CASSSTTNPGELFF	TGTGCCAGCAGCTCCACGACTAATCCCGGGGAGCTGTTTTTT
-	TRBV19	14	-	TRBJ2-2	CASSIQVPPRRLFF	TGTGCCAGTAGTATACAGGTACCCCCGAGAAGGCTGTTTTTT
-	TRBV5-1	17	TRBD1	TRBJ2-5	CASSLAPTGGAGETQYF	TGCGCCAGCAGCTTGGCCCCGACAGGGGGCGCGGGGGAGACCCAGTACTTC
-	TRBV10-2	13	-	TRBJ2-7	CASLAVRSYEQYF	TGCGCCAGCTTAGCTGTTAGGTCCTACGAGCAGTACTTC
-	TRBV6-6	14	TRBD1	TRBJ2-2	CASRDRGLAGELFF	TGTGCCAGCCGGGACAGGGGGCTGGCCGGGGAGCTGTTTTTT
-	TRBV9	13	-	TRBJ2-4	CASSAQQGFEQYF	TGTGCCAGCAGCGCTCAACAGGGTTTCGAACAGTACTTC
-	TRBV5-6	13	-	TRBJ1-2	CASTIQEGMAGTF	TGTGCCAGCACAATTCAGGAAGGTATGGCGGGCACCTTC
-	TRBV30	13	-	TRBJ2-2	CAWSGSLTGELFF	TGTGCCTGGAGCGGGAGTCTAACCGGGGAGCTGTTTTTT
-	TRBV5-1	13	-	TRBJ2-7	CASSWRDSYEQYF	TGCGCCAGCAGCTGGCGGGACAGCTACGAGCAGTACTTC
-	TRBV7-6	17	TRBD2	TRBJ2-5	CASSPDRGSGVGETQYF	TGTGCCAGCAGCCCCGACCGGGGTAGCGGGGTGGGAGAGACCCAGTACTTC
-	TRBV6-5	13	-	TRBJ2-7	CASRAPTRNEQYF	TGTGCCAGCAGGGCCCCGACAAGGAACGAGCAGTACTTC
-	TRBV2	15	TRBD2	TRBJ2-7	CASSPKAGGTYEQYF	TGTGCCAGCAGTCCGAAAGCGGGGGGGACCTACGAGCAGTACTTC
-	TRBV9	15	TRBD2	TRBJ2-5	CASSVSGGAPETQYF	TGTGCCAGCAGCGTTAGCGGGGGGGCCCCAGAGACCCAGTACTTC
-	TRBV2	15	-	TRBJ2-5	CASHIWLVARETQYF	TGTGCCAGCCATATCTGGTTAGTTGCTAGAGAGACCCAGTACTTC